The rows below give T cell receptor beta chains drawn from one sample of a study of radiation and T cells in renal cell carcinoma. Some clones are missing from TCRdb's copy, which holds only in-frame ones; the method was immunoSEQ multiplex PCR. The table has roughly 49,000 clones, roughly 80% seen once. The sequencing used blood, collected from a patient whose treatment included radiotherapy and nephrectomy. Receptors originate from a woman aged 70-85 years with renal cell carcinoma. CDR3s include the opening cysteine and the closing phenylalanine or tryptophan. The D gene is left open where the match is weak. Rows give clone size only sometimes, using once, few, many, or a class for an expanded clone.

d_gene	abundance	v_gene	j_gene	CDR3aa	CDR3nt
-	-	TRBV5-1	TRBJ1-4	CASSLVGGRGEKLFF	TGCGCCAGCAGCTTGGTCGGTGGGCGGGGTGAAAAACTGTTTTTT
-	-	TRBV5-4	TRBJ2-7	CASSTDRFSYEQYF	TGTGCCAGCAGCACAGACAGATTCTCCTACGAGCAGTACTTC
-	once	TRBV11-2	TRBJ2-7	CASSLGDGEQYF	TGTGCCAGCAGCTTAGGGGACGGCGAGCAGTACTTC
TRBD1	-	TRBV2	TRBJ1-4	CASSDGQVNEKLFF	TGTGCCAGCAGTGACGGACAGGTTAATGAAAAACTGTTTTTT
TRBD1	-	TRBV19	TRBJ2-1	CASSKSRDRLNNEQFF	TGTGCCAGCTCAAAGAGCCGGGACAGGCTTAACAATGAGCAGTTCTTC
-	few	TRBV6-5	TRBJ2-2	CASSSLGVGTGELFF	TGTGCCAGCAGTTCTCTAGGGGTAGGCACCGGGGAGCTGTTTTTT
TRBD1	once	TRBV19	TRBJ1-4	CASSLQTGGTNEKLFF	TGTGCCAGTAGTCTTCAAACAGGGGGCACTAATGAAAAACTGTTTTTT
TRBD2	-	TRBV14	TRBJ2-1	CASSRNQKGTSRGMAEQFF	TGTGCCAGCAGCCGAAACCAAAAAGGGACTAGTCGGGGGATGGCTGAGCAGTTCTTC
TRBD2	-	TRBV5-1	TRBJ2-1	CASSLVGSSGGYNEQFF	TGCGCCAGCAGCTTGGTGGGGTCTAGCGGGGGCTACAATGAGCAGTTCTTC
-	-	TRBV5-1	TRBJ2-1	CASSLPSDEQFF	TGCGCCAGCAGCTTGCCTAGCGATGAGCAGTTCTTC
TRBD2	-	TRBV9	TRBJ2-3	CASSATFSGRRNTQYF	TGTGCCAGCAGCGCCACTTTTAGCGGGAGGAGAAATACGCAGTATTTT
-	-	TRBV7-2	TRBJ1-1	CASSESGGREGEAFF	TGTGCCAGCAGTGAAAGTGGGGGACGGGAAGGTGAAGCTTTCTTT
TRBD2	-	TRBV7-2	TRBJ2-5	CASSPGTRQETQYF	TGTGCCAGCAGCCCTGGGACTAGACAAGAGACCCAGTACTTC
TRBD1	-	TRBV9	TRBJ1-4	CASSVEGQLNEKLFF	TGTGCCAGCAGCGTAGAGGGACAGCTGAATGAAAAACTGTTTTTT
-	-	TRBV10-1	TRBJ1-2	CASIQGYTF	TGCGCCAGCATACAGGGCTACACCTTC
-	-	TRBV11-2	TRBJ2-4	CASSIPGAKNIQYF	TGTGCCAGCTCTATTCCGGGGGCCAAAAACATTCAGTACTTC
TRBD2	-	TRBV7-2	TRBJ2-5	CASAAHSGNPTETQYF	TGTGCCAGCGCGGCCCATAGCGGGAATCCTACCGAGACCCAGTACTTC
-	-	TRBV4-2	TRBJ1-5	CASSQDLGRDSNQPQHF	TGTGCCAGCAGCCAAGATCTGGGAAGGGACAGCAATCAGCCCCAGCATTTT
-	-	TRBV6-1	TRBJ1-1	CASRVVTEAFF	TGTGCCAGCAGGGTTGTCACTGAAGCTTTCTTT
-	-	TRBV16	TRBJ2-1	CASSQSTYRQFF	TGTGCCAGCAGCCAATCCACATACCGGCAGTTCTTC
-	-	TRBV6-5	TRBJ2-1	CASSYSGQALYNEQFF	TGTGCCAGCAGTTACTCGGGGCAGGCACTCTACAATGAGCAGTTCTTC
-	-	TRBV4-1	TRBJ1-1	CASSPPLDTEAFF	TGCGCCAGCAGCCCCCCCTTGGACACTGAAGCTTTCTTT
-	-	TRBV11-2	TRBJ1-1	CASSLNSLNTEAFF	TGTGCCAGCAGCTTAAACAGTTTGAACACTGAAGCTTTCTTT
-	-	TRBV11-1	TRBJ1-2	CASSWSQGNYGYTF	TGTGCCAGCAGCTGGTCACAGGGTAACTATGGCTACACCTTC
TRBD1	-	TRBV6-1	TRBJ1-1	CASSVTGGETEAFF	TGTGCCAGCAGCGTAACAGGGGGCGAAACTGAAGCTTTCTTT
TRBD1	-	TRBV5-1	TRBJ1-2	CASRPSGTGNYGYTF	TGCGCCAGCAGGCCCTCCGGGACAGGGAACTATGGCTACACCTTC
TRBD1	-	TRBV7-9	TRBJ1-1	CASSWTGGDTEAFF	TGTGCCAGCAGCTGGACAGGTGGGGACACTGAAGCTTTCTTT
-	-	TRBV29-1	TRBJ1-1	CSVGDFMGEAFF	TGCAGCGTTGGGGACTTCATGGGTGAAGCTTTCTTT
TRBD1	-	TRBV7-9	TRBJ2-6	CASSLGQSLSGANVLTF	TGTGCCAGCAGCTTGGGACAGAGCCTCTCTGGGGCCAACGTCCTGACTTTC
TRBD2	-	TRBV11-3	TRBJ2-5	CASSTSGGPQETQYF	TGTGCCAGCAGCACCTCGGGGGGGCCACAAGAGACCCAGTACTTC
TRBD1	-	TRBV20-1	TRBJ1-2	CSARGGLDYTF	TGCAGTGCCAGGGGGGGGCTCGACTACACCTTC
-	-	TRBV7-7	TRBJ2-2	CASSLGPSAGELFF	TGTGCCAGCAGCTTAGGTCCCTCCGCCGGGGAGCTGTTTTTT
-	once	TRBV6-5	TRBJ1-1	CASSYIPEANTEAFF	TGTGCCAGCAGTTACATCCCGGAGGCGAACACTGAAGCTTTCTTT
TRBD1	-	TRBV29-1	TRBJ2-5	CSVRQGGETQYF	TGCAGCGTTCGACAGGGCGGCGAGACCCAGTACTTC
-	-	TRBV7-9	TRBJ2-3	CASSQSGDADTQYF	TGTGCCAGCAGCCAGAGCGGAGACGCAGATACGCAGTATTTT
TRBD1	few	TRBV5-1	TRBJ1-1	CASRTGANLNTEAFF	TGCGCCAGCCGGACAGGAGCAAACCTGAACACTGAAGCTTTCTTT
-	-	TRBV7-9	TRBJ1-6	CASSLESPLHF	TGTGCCAGCAGCTTAGAATCACCCCTCCACTTT
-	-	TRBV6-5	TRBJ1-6	CASNYRSSYNSPLHF	TGTGCCAGCAATTACAGAAGCTCCTATAATTCACCCCTCCACTTT
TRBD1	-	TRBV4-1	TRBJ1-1	CASSLSFTGDITEAFF	TGCGCCAGCAGCCTAAGTTTTACAGGGGATATCACTGAAGCTTTCTTT
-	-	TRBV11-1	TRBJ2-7	CASSLDIYEQYF	TGTGCCAGCAGCTTGGACATCTACGAGCAGTACTTC
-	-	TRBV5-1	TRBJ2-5	CASSLRVDGETQYF	TGCGCCAGCAGCTTGCGGGTCGATGGGGAGACCCAGTACTTC
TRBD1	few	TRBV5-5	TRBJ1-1	CASSPGQMNTEAFF	TGTGCCAGCAGCCCGGGACAGATGAACACTGAAGCTTTCTTT
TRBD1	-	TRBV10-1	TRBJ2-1	CASSPDRGGEQFF	TGCGCCAGCAGTCCCGACAGGGGAGGTGAGCAGTTCTTC
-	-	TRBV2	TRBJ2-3	CATQGGEGDTQYF	TGTGCCACCCAAGGGGGGGAAGGAGATACGCAGTATTTT
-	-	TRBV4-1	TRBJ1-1	CASSQEERGGNTEAFF	TGCGCCAGCAGCCAAGAGGAAAGAGGGGGGAACACTGAAGCTTTCTTT
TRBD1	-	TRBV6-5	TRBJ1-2	CASSYSIDRGRHGYTF	TGTGCCAGCAGTTACTCGATTGACAGGGGGCGTCATGGCTACACCTTC
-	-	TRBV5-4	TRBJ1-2	CASSPDQVHQDGYTF	TGTGCCAGCAGCCCCGACCAGGTCCATCAGGATGGCTACACCTTC
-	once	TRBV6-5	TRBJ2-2	CASSSGGGELFF	TGTGCCAGCAGCTCCGGAGGAGGGGAGCTGTTTTTT
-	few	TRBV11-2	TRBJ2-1	CASSLQVGSYNEQFF	TGTGCCAGCAGCTTACAGGTTGGCTCCTACAATGAGCAGTTCTTC
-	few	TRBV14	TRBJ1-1	CASGGLGTEAFF	TGTGCCTCGGGGGGGCTGGGGACTGAAGCTTTCTTT
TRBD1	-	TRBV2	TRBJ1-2	CASSQQGELDGYTF	TGTGCCAGCAGTCAACAGGGGGAGTTAGACGGCTACACCTTC
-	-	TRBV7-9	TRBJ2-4	CASSLLGAGTKNIQYF	TGTGCCAGCAGCTTATTGGGGGCTGGGACCAAAAACATTCAGTACTTC
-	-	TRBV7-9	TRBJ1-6	CASSLQAGSPLHF	TGTGCCAGCAGCTTACAGGCCGGTTCACCCCTCCACTTT
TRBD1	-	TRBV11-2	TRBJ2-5	CASSKMTGQETQYF	TGTGCCAGCAGCAAAATGACAGGGCAAGAGACCCAGTACTTC
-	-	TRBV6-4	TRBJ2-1	CASSVGGGTNEQFF	TGTGCCAGCAGTGTAGGAGGGGGCACGAATGAGCAGTTCTTC
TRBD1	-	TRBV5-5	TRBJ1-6	CASSPTGWSYNSPLHF	TGTGCCAGCAGCCCGACAGGGTGGTCCTATAATTCACCCCTCCACTTT
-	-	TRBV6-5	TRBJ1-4	CASKSTPTTNEKLFF	TGTGCCAGCAAGTCGACGCCTACAACTAATGAAAAACTGTTTTTT